This TCR beta chain was recorded in a study of high-grade serous ovarian cancer treatment subgroups. Assay: immunoSEQ multiplex PCR; the TCRdb copy retains only in-frame clones and omits some. The sample shows just over 35,000 clones, roughly 83% of them seen only once. The length of the CDR3 is 12 residues. The germline V and J ends were trimmed by 3 bases and 7 bases, with 7 bases remaining between them. Germline V gene lookup returns CDR1 KGHSH and CDR2 LQKENI. The tumor samples were collected prior to definitive surgery or chemotherapy. The receptor was isolated from a human donor with high-grade serous ovarian cancer. The sequenced material came from tumor tissue. V and J are TRBV18 and TRBJ2-1, with TRBD1 as a possible D gene (5 bases). The CDR3 bases are TGTGCCAGCTCACCTAACAGGAATGAGCAGTTCTTC. Protein sequence: CASSPNRNEQFF.